A single sample gave rise to the 4 T cell receptor beta chains below, sequenced in a study of T cells in localized non-small cell lung cancer (dated by TCRdb to 2018 to 2021). The library came from the immunoSEQ multiplex PCR assay. What TCRdb holds here is the immuneACCESS table cut down to in-frame rearrangements. Part of the clones is not present; checked against another copy, under half of the missing clones reflect an unresolved V gene, and the others are unexplained. Counted in this sample were around 41,000 clones; roughly nine tenths of them appeared once. The top ten constitute about 10% of the sample. The starting material was PBMCs, obtained before any cancer treatment. The receptors were gathered from a woman aged 40 to 75 with stage II lung adenocarcinoma.

This chain joins TRBV2 and TRBJ2-1; 9 bases match TRBD2. The ends lost 4 bases at V and 5 bases at J; junction bases unmatched: 6. CDR3 length: 15 amino acids. Looked up from germline, CDR1 is SNHLY and CDR2 is FYNNEI. CDR3 nucleotides: TGTGCCAGCAGTGGACTAGCGGCAACCAACAATGAGCAGTTCTTC. Amino acid sequence: CASSGLAATNNEQFF.

J is TRBJ2-3 and V is TRBV7-9, with D unclear. Trimming took off 6 bases at V and 3 bases at J, with 13 bases between the two ends. Germline V CDR1 and CDR2: SEHNR, FQNEAQ (reference sequence). The CDR3 loop spans 14 amino acids. This chain's CDR3 is CASRDRYGTDTQYF. DNA for the CDR3: TGTGCCAGCAGGGACCGGTATGGGACAGATACGCAGTATTTT.

J is TRBJ2-1 and V is TRBV5-1; TRBD2 matches at 11 bases. The germline gives CDR1 SGHRS, CDR2 YFSETQ. After removal of 0 bases from V and 6 bases from J, the junction contained 5 bases not matched to a gene. The CDR3 runs 16 residues. CDR3 in amino acids: CASSLATSGSGNEQFF. CDR3 coding DNA: TGCGCCAGCAGCTTGGCCACTAGCGGGAGCGGCAATGAGCAGTTCTTC.

Points on this clone: The identical CDR3 is also encoded by other nucleotide sequences in the sample. The V gene is TRBV29-1, the J gene TRBJ1-2; TRBD1 agrees at 12 bases. The length of the CDR3 is 13 residues. Germline assignment: CDR1 SQVTM and CDR2 ANQGSEA. CDR3 sequence reads: CSVGQGADYGYTF. The CDR3 DNA follows: TGCAGTGTGGGACAGGGGGCTGACTATGGCTACACCTTC. Full variable domain (outside the CDR3, taken from reference TRBV29-1 and TRBJ1-2): SAVISQKPSRDICQRGTSLTIQCQVDSQVTMMFWYRQQPGQSLTLIATANQGSEATYESGFVIDKFPISRPNLTFSTLTVSNMSPEDSSIYLCSVGQGADYGYTFGSGTRLTVV.